This T cell receptor beta chain derives from a study of identical twins. Points from the study as a whole: The more abundant beta clonotypes in cord blood had fewer insertions, and memory repertoires did not show this.

CDR1 and CDR2 (germline): MDHEN, SYDVKM. The CDR3 length is 15 residues. The V and J ends lost 2 bases and 2 bases, in that order; junction bases with no gene match: 3. Details on this clonotype: The antigen remains undetermined.

One entry per CDR3 protein, called by TCRdb with MiXCR from the 5' RACE reads. The sample lists around 960,000 distinct CDR3 sequences, approximately 13% occurring once. The same specimen was also included in a second study, on yellow fever vaccine responses in identical twins.

Material for sequencing was PBMCs. This chain connects TRBV28 to TRBJ2-1; 7 nucleotides align to TRBD2. The origin of this receptor is a woman between 18 and 30 years old in good health. The CDR3 here is CASSLHGGTYNEQFF. The CDR3 DNA is TGTGCCAGCAGTTTACACGGGGGGACCTACAATGAGCAGTTCTTC.